This T cell receptor (beta chain) is from a study of blood T cells in healthy people across ages. The authors ran a second PCR of about 6 to 11 cycles using a sample-barcoded 5' primer and a J-beta primer mix. TCRdb re-derived calls from the 5' RACE reads in MiXCR, one entry per CDR3 protein. This repertoire shows hundreds of thousands of distinct CDR3 sequences, roughly 20% found once; its top ten account for under 4%. The CDR3 is 16 residues long. The junction had 7 bases not matched to a gene; V was cut back by 0 bases and J by 5 bases. In germline, CDR1 is SGHAT, CDR2 FQNNGV. This TCR was sampled from a man between 65 and 80 years old in good health. Sequenced material: blood. The J gene is TRBJ2-3, the V gene TRBV11-2; 8 nucleotides match TRBD2. CDR3 protein: CASSLERLASRDTQYF. CDR3 bases: TGTGCCAGCAGCTTAGAACGACTAGCGTCGAGAGATACGCAGTATTTT.